This is a list of T cell receptor beta chains from one sample in a study of blood T cell repertoires in COVID-19. Data came from immunoSEQ multiplex PCR; TCRdb stores just in-frame clones and leaves some out. The sample has 350,000 to 400,000 clones, 88% seen once. The sequenced sample was PBMCs or T cells enriched from blood (not recorded which). These TCRs come from a woman between 18 and 29 years old who had recovered from COVID-19. Each CDR3 is given with its conserved first and last residue. A D gene is named only where the DNA matches it firmly. Clone size is stated in some rows and not others, as once, few, many or a class when expanded.

D: TRBD1
size: NA
J: TRBJ2-1
V: TRBV9
DNA: TGTGCCAGCAGCGCCGGGACAGGGATAAGTGAGCAGTTCTTC
CDR3: CASSAGTGISEQFF

D: NA
size: NA
J: TRBJ1-2
V: TRBV2
DNA: TGTGCCAGCCTCAGGGAAGTGGTTGGCTACACCTTC
CDR3: CASLREVVGYTF

D: TRBD1
size: NA
J: TRBJ1-2
V: TRBV6-1
DNA: TGTGCCAGCAGTGAAGCGTACAGGGGTACGGGAGGCTACACCTTC
CDR3: CASSEAYRGTGGYTF

D: NA
size: NA
J: TRBJ2-7
V: TRBV27
DNA: TGTGCCAGCAGTTTGGTCTTCAGGGAATCGGGGGACGAGCAGTACTTC
CDR3: CASSLVFRESGDEQYF

D: NA
size: NA
J: TRBJ1-2
V: TRBV29-1
DNA: TGCAGCGTTGATGGGGGGGGACTCGGAGGCTACACCTTC
CDR3: CSVDGGGLGGYTF

D: TRBD1
size: NA
J: TRBJ1-1
V: TRBV27
DNA: TGTGCCAGCAGAGCTGACAGGGGTGGTACTGAAGCTTTCTTT
CDR3: CASRADRGGTEAFF

D: TRBD1
size: NA
J: TRBJ1-4
V: TRBV7-6
DNA: TGTGCCAGCAGCGATCCTCGGACAGGGTCGAATGAAAAACTGTTTTTT
CDR3: CASSDPRTGSNEKLFF

D: NA
size: few
J: TRBJ1-2
V: TRBV30
DNA: TGTGCCTGGAGTCGGGGGAGCTATGGCTACACCTTC
CDR3: CAWSRGSYGYTF

D: NA
size: NA
J: TRBJ1-2
V: TRBV5-6
DNA: TGTGCCAGCAGCTTGGTTGGGCAAGTTGACTATGGCTACACCTTC
CDR3: CASSLVGQVDYGYTF

D: NA
size: NA
J: TRBJ2-3
V: TRBV12-3/TRBV12-4
DNA: TGTGCCAGCAGTTTGAGGCGTGCAGATACGCAGTATTTT
CDR3: CASSLRRADTQYF

D: NA
size: NA
J: TRBJ2-5
V: TRBV10-3
DNA: TGTGCCATCAGGCAGGGGGGACAGCAAGAGACCCAGTACTTC
CDR3: CAIRQGGQQETQYF

D: NA
size: NA
J: TRBJ1-2
V: TRBV4-3
DNA: TGCGCCAGCAGCCAAGTGCCGGGACACCCAAACAACACCTTC
CDR3: CASSQVPGHPNNTF

D: TRBD1
size: NA
J: TRBJ1-1
V: TRBV30
DNA: TGTGCCTGGGCACAGGGGGCGGCTGAAGCTTTCTTT
CDR3: CAWAQGAAEAFF

D: NA
size: NA
J: TRBJ2-5
V: TRBV3-1/TRBV3-2
DNA: TGTGCCAGCAGTCGTGTCGAGACCCAGTACTTC
CDR3: CASSRVETQYF

D: TRBD1
size: NA
J: TRBJ2-1
V: TRBV6-4
DNA: TGTGCCAGCAGTGACTCGGGACAGTCATACAATGAGCAGTTCTTC
CDR3: CASSDSGQSYNEQFF

D: TRBD1
size: once
J: TRBJ1-2
V: TRBV7-7
DNA: TGTGCTAGCAGCTTAGTTTCGACAGGGGATGGCTACACCTTC
CDR3: CASSLVSTGDGYTF

D: TRBD2
size: NA
J: TRBJ2-2
V: TRBV7-2
DNA: TGTGCCAGCAGCTCTAAGCATAGCGGGATGGCCGGGGAGCTGTTTTTT
CDR3: CASSSKHSGMAGELFF